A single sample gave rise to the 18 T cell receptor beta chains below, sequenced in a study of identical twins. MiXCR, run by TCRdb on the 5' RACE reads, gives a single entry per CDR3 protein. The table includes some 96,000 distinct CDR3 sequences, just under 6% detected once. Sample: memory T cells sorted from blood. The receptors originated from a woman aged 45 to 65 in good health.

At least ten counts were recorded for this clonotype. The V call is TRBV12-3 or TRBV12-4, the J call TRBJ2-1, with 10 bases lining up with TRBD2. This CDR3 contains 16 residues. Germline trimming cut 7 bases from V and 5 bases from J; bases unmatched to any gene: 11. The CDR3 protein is CASTSAGGPINNEQFF. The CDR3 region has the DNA TGTGCCAGCACCTCAGCGGGAGGGCCGATTAACAATGAGCAGTTCTTC.

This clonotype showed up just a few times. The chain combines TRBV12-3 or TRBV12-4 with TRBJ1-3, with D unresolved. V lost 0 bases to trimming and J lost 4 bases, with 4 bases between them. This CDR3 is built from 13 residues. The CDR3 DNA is TGTGCCAGCAGTTTAGCCGAGGGAAACACCATATATTTT. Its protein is CASSLAEGNTIYF.

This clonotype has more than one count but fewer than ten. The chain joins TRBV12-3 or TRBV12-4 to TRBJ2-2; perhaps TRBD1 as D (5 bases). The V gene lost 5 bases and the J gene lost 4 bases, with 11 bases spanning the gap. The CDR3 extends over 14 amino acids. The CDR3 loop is CASSPGQLTGELFF. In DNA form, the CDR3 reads TGTGCCAGCAGTCCTGGACAACTCACCGGGGAGCTGTTTTTT.

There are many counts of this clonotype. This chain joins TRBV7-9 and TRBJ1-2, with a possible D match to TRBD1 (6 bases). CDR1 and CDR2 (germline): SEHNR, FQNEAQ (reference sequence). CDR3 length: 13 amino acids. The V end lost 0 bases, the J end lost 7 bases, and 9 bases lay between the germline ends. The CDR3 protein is CASSLAGGRGYTF. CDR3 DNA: TGTGCCAGCAGCTTAGCCGGGGGGCGTGGCTACACCTTC. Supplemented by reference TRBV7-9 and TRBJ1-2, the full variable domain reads DTGVSQNPRHKITKRGQNVTFRCDPISEHNRLYWYRQTLGQGPEFLTYFQNEAQLEKSRLLSDRFSAERPKGSFSTLEIQRTEQGDSAMYLCASSLAGGRGYTFGSGTRLTVV.

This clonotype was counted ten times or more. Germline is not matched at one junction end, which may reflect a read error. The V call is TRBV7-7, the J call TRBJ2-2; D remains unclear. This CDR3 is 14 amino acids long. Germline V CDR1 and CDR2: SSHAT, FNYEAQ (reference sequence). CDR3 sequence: CASSPSAITGELFF. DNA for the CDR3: TGTGCTAGCAGCCCCAGTGCAATCACCGGGGAGCTGTTTTTT.

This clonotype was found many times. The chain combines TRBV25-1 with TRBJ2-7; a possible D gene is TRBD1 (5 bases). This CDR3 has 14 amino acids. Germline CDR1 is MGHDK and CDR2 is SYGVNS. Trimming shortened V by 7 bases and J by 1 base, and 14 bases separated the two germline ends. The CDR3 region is CASTEAGQSYEQYF. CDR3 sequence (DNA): TGTGCCAGCACTGAGGCAGGACAATCCTACGAGCAGTACTTC.

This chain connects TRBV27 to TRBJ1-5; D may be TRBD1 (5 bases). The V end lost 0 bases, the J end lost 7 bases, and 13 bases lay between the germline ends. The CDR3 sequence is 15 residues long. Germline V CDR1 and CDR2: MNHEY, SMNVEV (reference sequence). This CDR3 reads CASSLSGPSSQPQHF. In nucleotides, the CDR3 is TGTGCCAGCAGTTTATCGGGGCCTTCCAGCCAGCCCCAGCATTTT.

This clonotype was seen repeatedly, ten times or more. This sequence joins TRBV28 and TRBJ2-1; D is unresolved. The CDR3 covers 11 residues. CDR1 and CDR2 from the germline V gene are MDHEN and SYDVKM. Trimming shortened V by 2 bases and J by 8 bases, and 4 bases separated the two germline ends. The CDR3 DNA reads TGTGCCAGCAGTTTAGGCCATGAGCAGTTCTTC. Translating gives CASSLGHEQFF.

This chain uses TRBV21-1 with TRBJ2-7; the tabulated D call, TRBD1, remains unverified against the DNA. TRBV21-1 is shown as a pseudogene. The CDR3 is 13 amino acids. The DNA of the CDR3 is TGTGCCAGCAGCACAGTTAGGGGGTACGAGCAGTACTTC. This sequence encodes CASSTVRGYEQYF.

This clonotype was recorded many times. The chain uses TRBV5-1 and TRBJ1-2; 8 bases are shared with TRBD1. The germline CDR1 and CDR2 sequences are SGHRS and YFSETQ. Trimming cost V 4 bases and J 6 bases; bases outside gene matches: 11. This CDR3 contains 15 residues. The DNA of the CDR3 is TGCGCCAGCAGCGCTGAATCGGACAGGGCGGATGGCTACACCTTC. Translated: CASSAESDRADGYTF.

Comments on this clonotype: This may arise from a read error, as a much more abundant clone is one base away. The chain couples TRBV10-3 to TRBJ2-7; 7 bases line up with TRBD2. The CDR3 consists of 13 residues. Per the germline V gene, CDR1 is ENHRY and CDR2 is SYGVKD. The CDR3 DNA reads TGTGCCATCACGGGGGGAATGGATTACGAGAAGTACTTC. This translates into CAITGGMDYEKYF.

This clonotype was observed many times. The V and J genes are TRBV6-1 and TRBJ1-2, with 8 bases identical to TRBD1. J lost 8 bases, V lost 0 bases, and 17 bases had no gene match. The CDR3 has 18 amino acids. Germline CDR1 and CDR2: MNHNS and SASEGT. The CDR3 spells CASSEARSGGRYRGGYTF. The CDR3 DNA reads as TGTGCCAGCAGTGAAGCGCGGTCAGGGGGCAGGTACCGAGGAGGCTACACCTTC.

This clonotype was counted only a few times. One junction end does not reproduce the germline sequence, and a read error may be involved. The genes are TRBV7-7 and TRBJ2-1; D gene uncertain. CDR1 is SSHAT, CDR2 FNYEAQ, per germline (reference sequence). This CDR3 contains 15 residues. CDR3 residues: CASSLGLEAMYEQFF. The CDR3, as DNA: TGTGCTAGCAGCTTAGGGCTAGAAGCGATGTATGAGCAGTTCTTC.

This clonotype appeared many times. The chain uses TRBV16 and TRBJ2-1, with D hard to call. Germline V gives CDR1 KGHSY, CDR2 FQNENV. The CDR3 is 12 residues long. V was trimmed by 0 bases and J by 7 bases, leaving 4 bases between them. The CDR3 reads CASSQSTNEQFF. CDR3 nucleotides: TGTGCCAGCAGCCAATCGACTAATGAGCAGTTCTTC.

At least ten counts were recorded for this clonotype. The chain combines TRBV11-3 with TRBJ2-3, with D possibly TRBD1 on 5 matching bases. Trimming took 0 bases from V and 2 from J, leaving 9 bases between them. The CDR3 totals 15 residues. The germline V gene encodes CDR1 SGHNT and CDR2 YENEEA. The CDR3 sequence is CASSLDQGPTDTQYF. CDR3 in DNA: TGTGCCAGCAGCTTAGACCAGGGTCCCACAGATACGCAGTATTTT.

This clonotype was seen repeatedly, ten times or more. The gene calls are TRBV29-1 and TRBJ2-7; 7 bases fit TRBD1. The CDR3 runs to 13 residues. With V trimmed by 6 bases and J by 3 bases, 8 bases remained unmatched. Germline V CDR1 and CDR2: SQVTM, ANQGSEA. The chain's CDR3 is CSVPTGNNYEQYF. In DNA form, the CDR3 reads TGCAGCGTACCGACAGGGAATAACTACGAGCAGTACTTC.

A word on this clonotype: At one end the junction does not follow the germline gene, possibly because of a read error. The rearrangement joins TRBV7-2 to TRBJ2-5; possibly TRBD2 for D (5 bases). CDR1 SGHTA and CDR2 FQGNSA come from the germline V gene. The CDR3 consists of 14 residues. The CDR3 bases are TGTGCCAGCAGCCGAGGCTCCCCTGGGGAGATCCAGTACTTC. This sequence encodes CASSRGSPGEIQYF.

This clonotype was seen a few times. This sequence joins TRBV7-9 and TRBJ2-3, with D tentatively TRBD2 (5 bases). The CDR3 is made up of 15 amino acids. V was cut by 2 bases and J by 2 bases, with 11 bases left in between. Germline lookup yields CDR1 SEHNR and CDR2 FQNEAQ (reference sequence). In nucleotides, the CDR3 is TGTGCCAGCAGCTTACGCGGGTCCCTCACAGATACGCAGTATTTT. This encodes CASSLRGSLTDTQYF.